The clone carrying this T cell receptor (beta chain) was picked up many times. What it binds is not known. TCRdb recomputed calls from the reads with MiXCR, one row per CDR3 protein. The sample has fewer than 250,000 distinct CDR3 sequences; about 23% are singletons. The data stem from a study of T cell repertoires in cytomegalovirus infection. The study's findings and limits: Cumulative public TCR beta family frequency identified CMV carriers with the relevant HLA.

This receptor was identified in a human donor in good health (CMV status not recorded). Some clones in this sample may be carry-over from other donors' samples. Sequenced: CD8+ T cells from PBMCs.

CDR3 sequence reads: CASSLVRPSGIYNEQFF. CDR3 coding DNA: TGTGCCAGCAGCTTAGTAAGGCCTAGCGGGATCTACAATGAGCAGTTCTTC. This chain uses TRBV7-2 with TRBJ2-1; TRBD2 aligns across 9 bases. Germline CDR1 SGHTA, CDR2 FQGNSA. This CDR3 is built from 17 residues. Germline trimming cut 1 base from V and 3 bases from J; bases unmatched to any gene: 7.